This T cell receptor (beta chain) came from a study of blood T cell repertoires in COVID-19. Study-wide context: Sources were T cells, B-cell-depleted T cells, or PBMCs; the material itself was cDNA or gDNA.

This CDR3 is 17 amino acids long. The V segment lost 4 bases and the J segment 4 bases; nucleotides outside the gene matches: 10. Germline loops: CDR1 SGHNT, CDR2 YYREEE (reference sequence). Libraries were prepared by immunoSEQ multiplex PCR; TCRdb keeps only in-frame clonotypes and omits some of them. The data contain fewer than 300,000 clones, approximately 84% of them singletons. Source material: peripheral blood. The rearrangement uses TRBV5-4 and TRBJ2-1; 11 nucleotides align to TRBD2. This clonotype was sampled from a human donor with COVID-19, enrolled during active disease. The donor label of this sample is uncertain. CDR3 protein: CASSRAIAGGGYNEQFF. The CDR3 DNA follows: TGTGCCAGCAGCCGGGCGATAGCGGGGGGGGGATACAATGAGCAGTTCTTC.